The source of this T cell receptor beta chain is a study of STAT5B mutations in CD4+ large granular lymphocyte leukemia. Study summary: Healthy donors showed HLA-associated enrichment of the CDR3 'QG' motif.

V shed 6 bases, J shed 4 bases, and the junction held 11 bases outside the gene matches. The CDR3 loop spans 16 amino acids. Germline lookup yields CDR1 MGHDK and CDR2 SYGVNS. Study results and caveats: Patient CD4-sorted repertoires stayed more clonal than healthy ones after leukemic-clone removal.

The data were produced by immunoSEQ multiplex PCR, yet TCRdb's version contains in-frame clones alone and is incomplete. The data hold about 33,000 clones, with nearly 90% observed a single time. With regard to this clone: The antigen remains unidentified.

The sequence came from a human donor in good health. The gene calls are TRBV25-1 and TRBJ2-3; TRBD1 matches 9 bases. What was sequenced was CD4+ T cells from blood buffy coats. CDR3 in amino acids: CASRRVQGAGSDTQYF. CDR3 nucleotide sequence: TGTGCCAGCAGGCGAGTACAGGGGGCCGGTTCAGATACGCAGTATTTT.